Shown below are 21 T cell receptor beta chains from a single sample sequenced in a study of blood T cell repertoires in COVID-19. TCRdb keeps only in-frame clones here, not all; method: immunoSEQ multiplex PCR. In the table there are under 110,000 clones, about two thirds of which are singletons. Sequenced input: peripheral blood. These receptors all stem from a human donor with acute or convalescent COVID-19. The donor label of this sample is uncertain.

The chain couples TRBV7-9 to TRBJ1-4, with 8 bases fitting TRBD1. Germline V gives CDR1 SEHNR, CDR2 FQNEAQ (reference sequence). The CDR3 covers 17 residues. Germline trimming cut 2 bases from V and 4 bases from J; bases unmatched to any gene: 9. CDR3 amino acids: CASSLSGGTGFNEKLFF. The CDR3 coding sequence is TGTGCCAGCAGCTTAAGTGGGGGGACAGGATTTAATGAAAAACTGTTTTTT.

The CDR3: CASSQTYSPLHF. The CDR3 DNA follows: TGTGCCAGCAGCCAGACATATTCACCCCTCCACTTT. The J gene is TRBJ1-6, the V gene TRBV3-1 (or the pseudogene TRBV3-2), with D unclear. Trimming stripped 3 bases from V and 8 bases from J, with 5 bases between. The CDR3 runs 12 residues. Germline V gene data show CDR1 as LGHDT and CDR2 as YNNKEL (reference sequence).

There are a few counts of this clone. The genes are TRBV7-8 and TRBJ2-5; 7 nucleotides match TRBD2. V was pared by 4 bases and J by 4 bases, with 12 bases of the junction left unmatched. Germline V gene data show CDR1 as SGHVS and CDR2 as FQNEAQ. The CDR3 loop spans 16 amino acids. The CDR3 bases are TGTGCCAGCAGCTACCTAGGGAGGGGAGAATCAGAGACCCAGTACTTC. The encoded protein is CASSYLGRGESETQYF.

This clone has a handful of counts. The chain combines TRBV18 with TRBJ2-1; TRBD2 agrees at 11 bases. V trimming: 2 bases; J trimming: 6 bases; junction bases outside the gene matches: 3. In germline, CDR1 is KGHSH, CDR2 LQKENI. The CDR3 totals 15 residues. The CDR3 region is CASSPDSGGVNEQFF. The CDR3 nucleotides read TGTGCCAGCTCACCAGATAGCGGGGGGGTCAATGAGCAGTTCTTC.

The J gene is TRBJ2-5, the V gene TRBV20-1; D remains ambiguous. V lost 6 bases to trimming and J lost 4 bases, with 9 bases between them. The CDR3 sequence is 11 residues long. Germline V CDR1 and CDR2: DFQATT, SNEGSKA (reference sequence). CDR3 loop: CSAPVLETQYF. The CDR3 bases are TGCAGTGCCCCCGTACTAGAGACCCAGTACTTC.

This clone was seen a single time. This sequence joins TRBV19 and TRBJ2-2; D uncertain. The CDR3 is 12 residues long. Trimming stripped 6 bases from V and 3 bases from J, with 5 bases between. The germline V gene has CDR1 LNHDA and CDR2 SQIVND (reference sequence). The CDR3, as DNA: TGTGCCAGTAGCTACCACACCGGGGAGCTGTTTTTT. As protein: CASSYHTGELFF.

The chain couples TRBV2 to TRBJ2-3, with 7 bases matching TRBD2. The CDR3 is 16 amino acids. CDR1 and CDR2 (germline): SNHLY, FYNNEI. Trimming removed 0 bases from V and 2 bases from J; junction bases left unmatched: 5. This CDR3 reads CASSEARRGDTDTQYF. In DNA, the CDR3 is TGTGCCAGCAGTGAAGCGAGACGGGGGGACACAGATACGCAGTATTTT.

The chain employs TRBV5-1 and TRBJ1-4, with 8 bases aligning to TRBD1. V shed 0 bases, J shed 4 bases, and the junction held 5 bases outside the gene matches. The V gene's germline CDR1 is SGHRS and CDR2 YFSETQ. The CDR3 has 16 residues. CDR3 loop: CASSLGTGSINEKLFF. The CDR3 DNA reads TGCGCCAGCAGCTTGGGGACAGGGTCTATTAATGAAAAACTGTTTTTT.

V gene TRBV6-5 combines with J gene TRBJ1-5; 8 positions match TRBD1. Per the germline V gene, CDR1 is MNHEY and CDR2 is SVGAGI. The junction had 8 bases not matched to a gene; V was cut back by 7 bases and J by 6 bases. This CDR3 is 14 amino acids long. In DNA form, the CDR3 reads TGTGCCAGCATGTCAGGGGGCTTCAGTCAGCCCCAGCATTTT. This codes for CASMSGGFSQPQHF.

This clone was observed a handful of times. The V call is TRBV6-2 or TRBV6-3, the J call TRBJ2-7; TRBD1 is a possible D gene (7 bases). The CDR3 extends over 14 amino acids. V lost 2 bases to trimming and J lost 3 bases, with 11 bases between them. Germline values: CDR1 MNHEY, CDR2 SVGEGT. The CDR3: CASSYGRTGYEQYF. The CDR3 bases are TGTGCCAGCAGTTACGGGAGGACAGGCTACGAGCAGTACTTC.

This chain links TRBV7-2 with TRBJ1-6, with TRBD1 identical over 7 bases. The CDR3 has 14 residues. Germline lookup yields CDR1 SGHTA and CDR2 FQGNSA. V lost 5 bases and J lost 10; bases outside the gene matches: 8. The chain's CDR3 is CASSNRTGISPLHF. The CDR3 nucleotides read TGTGCCAGCAGCAACCGGACAGGAATATCACCCCTCCACTTT. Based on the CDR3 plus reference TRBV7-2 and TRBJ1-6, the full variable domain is GAGVSQSPSNKVTEKGKDVELRCDPISGHTALYWYRQSLGQGLEFLIYFQGNSAPDKSGLPSDRFSAERTGGSVSTLTIQRTQQEDSAVYLCASSNRTGISPLHFGNGTRLTVT.

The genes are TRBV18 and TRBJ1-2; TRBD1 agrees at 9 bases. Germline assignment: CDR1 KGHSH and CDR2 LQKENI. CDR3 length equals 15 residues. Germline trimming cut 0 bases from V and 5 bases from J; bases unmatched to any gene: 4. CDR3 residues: CASSPPETGGYGYTF. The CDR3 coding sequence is TGTGCCAGCTCACCACCGGAGACAGGGGGGTATGGCTACACCTTC.

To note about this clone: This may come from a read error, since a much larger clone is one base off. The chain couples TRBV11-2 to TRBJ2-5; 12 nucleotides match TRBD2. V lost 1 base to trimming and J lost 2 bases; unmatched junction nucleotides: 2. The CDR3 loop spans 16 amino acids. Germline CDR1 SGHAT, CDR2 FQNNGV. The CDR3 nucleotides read TGTGCCAGCAGCTTAGGACTAGCGGGGGCACAAGAGACCCAGTACTTC. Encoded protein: CASSLGLAGAQETQYF.

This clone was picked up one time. The CDR3 spells CASSVDREDTQYF. CDR3 DNA: TGTGCCAGCAGCGTAGACAGGGAGGATACGCAGTATTTT. The rearrangement links TRBV9 to TRBJ2-3, with D maybe TRBD1 (6 bases). This CDR3 region has 13 residues. Trimming removed 0 bases from V and 6 bases from J, with 8 bases in between. The germline CDR1 and CDR2 sequences are SGDLS and YYNGEE.

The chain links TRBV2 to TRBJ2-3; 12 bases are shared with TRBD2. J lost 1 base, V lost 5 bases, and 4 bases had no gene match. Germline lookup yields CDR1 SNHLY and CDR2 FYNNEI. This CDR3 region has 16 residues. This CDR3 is CASSFGLAGRTDTQYF. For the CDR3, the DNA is TGTGCCAGCAGTTTTGGACTAGCGGGACGCACAGATACGCAGTATTTT.

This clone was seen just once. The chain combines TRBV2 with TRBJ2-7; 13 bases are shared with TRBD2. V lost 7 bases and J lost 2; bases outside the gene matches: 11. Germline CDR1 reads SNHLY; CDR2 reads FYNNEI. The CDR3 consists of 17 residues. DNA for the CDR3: TGTGCCAGCATCCTACTAGCGGGGGGGCATTCCCCCTACGAGCAGTACTTC. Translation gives CASILLAGGHSPYEQYF. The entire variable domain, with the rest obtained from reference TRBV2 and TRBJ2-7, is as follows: EPEVTQTPSHQVTQMGQEVILRCVPISNHLYFYWYRQILGQKVEFLVSFYNNEISEKSEIFDDQFSVERPDGSNFTLKIRSTKLEDSAMYFCASILLAGGHSPYEQYFGPGTRLTVT.

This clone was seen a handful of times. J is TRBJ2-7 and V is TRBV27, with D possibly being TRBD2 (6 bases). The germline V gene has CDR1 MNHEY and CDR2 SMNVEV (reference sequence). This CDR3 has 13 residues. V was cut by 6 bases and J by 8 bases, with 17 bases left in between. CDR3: CASSPGTFWQQYF. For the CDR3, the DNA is TGTGCCAGCAGCCCAGGGACTTTCTGGCAGCAGTACTTC.

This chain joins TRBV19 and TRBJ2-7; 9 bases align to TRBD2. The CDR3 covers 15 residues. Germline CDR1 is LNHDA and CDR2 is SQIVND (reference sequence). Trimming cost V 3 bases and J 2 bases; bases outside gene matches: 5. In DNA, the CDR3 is TGTGCCAGTAGTATGGGTAGCGGGGGAGCCTACGAGCAGTACTTC. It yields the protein CASSMGSGGAYEQYF.

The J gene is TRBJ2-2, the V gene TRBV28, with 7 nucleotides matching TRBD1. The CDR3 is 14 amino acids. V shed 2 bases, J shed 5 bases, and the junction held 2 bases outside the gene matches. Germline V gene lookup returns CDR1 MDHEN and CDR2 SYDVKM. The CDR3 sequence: CASSLIQGTGELFF. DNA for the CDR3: TGTGCCAGCAGTTTAATACAGGGGACCGGGGAGCTGTTTTTT.

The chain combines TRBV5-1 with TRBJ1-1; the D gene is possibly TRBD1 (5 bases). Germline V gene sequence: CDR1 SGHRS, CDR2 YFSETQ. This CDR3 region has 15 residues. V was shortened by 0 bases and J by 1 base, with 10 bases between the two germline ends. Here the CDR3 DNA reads TGCGCCAGCAGCTTGGTACAGACAGAGAACACTGAAGCTTTCTTT. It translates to CASSLVQTENTEAFF.

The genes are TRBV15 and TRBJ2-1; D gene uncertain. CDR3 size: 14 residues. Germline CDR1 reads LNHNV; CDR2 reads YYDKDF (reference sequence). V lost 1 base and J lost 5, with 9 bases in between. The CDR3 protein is CATSRVARDNEQFF. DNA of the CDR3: TGTGCCACCAGCAGAGTTGCTCGAGACAATGAGCAGTTCTTC.